The present entry profiles one T cell receptor beta chain with its context. No antigen is known for it. This sample is drawn from a study of brain metastases from non-small cell lung cancer. Study outcomes and limitations: TCR repertoires overlapped largely between brain metastases and matched primaries. Fewer infiltrating T cells were found in brain metastases than primaries. Compared with their matched primary tumors, about 62% of brain metastases showed expanded T-cell clones.

Sequencing used immunoSEQ multiplex PCR; TCRdb keeps in-frame clones, though not all of them. The sample lists roughly 6,200 clones, approximately 78% occurring once. The CDR3 extends over 15 amino acids. Per germline, CDR1 SGHNT and CDR2 YYREEE (reference sequence). With 0 bases clipped from V and 2 bases from J, the junction kept 3 bases outside the gene matches. The chain couples TRBV5-4 to TRBJ2-5; 8 nucleotides line up with TRBD2. The sequenced sample consisted of primary lung tumor tissue. This receptor was obtained from a donor at least 40 years old with non-small cell lung cancer. CDR3 residues: CASSLVPSGQETQYF. The CDR3 nucleotides are TGTGCCAGCAGCTTGGTCCCTAGCGGGCAAGAGACCCAGTACTTC.